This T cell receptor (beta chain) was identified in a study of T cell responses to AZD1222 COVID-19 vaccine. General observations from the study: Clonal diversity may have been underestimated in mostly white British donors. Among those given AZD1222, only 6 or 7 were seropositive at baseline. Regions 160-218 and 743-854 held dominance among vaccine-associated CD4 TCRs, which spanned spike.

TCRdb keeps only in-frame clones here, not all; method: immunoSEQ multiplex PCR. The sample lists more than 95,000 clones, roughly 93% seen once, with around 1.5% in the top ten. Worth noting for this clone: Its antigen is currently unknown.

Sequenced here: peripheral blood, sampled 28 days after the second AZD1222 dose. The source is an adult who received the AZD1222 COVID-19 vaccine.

The CDR3 spells CASSFGNTAYQPQHF. In DNA form, the CDR3 reads TGTGCCAGCAGCTTTGGTAACACGGCATATCAGCCCCAGCATTTT. The chain links TRBV7-9 to TRBJ1-5; no clear D. V lost 3 bases and J 5 bases, leaving 14 bases between the germline ends. The CDR3 contains 15 residues. The germline gives CDR1 SEHNR, CDR2 FQNEAQ (reference sequence). The full variable domain, completed using reference TRBV7-9 and TRBJ1-5, is DTGVSQNPRHKITKRGQNVTFRCDPISEHNRLYWYRQTLGQGPEFLTYFQNEAQLEKSRLLSDRFSAERPKGSFSTLEIQRTEQGDSAMYLCASSFGNTAYQPQHFGDGTRLSIL.